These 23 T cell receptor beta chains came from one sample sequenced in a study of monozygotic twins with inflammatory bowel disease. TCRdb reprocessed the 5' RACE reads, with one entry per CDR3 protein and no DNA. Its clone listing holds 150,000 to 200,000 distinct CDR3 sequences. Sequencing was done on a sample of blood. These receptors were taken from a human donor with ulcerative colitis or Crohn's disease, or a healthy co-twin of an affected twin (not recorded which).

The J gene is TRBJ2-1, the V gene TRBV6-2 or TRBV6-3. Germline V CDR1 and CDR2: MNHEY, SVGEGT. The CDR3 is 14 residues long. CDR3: CASSRFGRDNEQFF.

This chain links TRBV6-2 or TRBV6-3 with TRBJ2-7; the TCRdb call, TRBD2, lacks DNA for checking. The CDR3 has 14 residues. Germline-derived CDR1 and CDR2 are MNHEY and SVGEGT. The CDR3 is CASRPSGTYYEQYF.

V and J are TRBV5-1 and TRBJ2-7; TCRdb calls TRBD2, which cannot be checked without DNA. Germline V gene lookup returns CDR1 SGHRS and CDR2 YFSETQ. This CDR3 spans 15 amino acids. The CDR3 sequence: CASSTGLAGAYEQYF.

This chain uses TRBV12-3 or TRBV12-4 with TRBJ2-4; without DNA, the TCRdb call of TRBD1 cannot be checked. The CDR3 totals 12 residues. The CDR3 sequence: CASTRGGNIQYF.

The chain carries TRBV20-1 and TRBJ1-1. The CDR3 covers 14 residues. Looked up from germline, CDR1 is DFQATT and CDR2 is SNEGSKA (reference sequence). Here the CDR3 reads CSAEDGPRNTEAFF.

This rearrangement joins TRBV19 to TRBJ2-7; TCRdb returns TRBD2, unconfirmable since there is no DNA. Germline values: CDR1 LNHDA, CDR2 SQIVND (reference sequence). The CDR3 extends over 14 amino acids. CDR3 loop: CASSRLADSYEQYF. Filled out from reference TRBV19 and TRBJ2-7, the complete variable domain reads DGGITQSPKYLFRKEGQNVTLSCEQNLNHDAMYWYRQDPGQGLRLIYYSQIVNDFQKGDIAEGYSVSREKKESFPLTVTSAQKNPTAFYLCASSRLADSYEQYFGPGTRLTVT.

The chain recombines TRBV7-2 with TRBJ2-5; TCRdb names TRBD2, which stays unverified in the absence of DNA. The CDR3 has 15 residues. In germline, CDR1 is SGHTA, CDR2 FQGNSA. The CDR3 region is CASSSPGLAAWTQYF.

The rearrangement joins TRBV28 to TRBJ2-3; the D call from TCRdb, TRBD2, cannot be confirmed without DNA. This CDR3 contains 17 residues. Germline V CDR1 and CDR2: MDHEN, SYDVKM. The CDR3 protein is CASSLGLAGVRTDTQYF.

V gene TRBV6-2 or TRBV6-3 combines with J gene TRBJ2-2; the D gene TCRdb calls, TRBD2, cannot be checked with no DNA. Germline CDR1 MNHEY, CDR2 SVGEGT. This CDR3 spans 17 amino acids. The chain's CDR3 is CASSYAGADRYTGELFF.

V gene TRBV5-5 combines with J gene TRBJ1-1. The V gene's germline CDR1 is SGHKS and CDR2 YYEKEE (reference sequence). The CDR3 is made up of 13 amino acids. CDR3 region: CASSLEENTEAFF.

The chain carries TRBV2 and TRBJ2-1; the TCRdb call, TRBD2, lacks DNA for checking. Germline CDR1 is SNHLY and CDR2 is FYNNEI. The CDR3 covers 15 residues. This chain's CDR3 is CASSGAGRMANEQFF.

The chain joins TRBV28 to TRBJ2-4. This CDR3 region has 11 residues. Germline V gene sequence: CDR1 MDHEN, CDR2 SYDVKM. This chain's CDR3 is CASTSKNIQYF.

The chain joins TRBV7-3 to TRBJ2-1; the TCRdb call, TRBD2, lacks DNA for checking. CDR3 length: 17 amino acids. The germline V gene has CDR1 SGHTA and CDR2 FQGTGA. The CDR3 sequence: CASSPYGGQGPYNEQFF.

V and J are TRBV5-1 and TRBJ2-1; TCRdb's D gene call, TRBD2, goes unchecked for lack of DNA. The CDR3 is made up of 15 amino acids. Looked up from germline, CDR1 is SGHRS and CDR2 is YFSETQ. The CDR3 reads CASSPFGWEGNEQFF.

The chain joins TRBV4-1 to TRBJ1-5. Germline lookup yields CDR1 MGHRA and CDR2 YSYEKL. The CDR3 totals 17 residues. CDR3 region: CASSQDGRRASNQPQHF.

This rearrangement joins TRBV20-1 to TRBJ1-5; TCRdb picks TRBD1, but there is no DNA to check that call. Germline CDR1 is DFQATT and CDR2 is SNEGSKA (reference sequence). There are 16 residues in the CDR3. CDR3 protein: CSARAPPVPSNQPQHF.

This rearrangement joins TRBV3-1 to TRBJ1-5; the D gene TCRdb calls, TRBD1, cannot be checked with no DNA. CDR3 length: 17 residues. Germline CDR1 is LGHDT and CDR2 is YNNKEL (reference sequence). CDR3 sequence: CASSQDWTGYSNQPQHF.

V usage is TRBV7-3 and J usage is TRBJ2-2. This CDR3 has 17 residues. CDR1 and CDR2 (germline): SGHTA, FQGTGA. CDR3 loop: CASSPHGYRANTGELFF.

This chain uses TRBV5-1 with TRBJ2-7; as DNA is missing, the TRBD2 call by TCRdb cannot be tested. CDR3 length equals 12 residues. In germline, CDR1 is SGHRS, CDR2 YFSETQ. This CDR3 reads CASSFGWDEQYF.

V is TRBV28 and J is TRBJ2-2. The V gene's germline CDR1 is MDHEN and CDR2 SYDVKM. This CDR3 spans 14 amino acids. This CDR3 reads CASRVYPVTGELFF.

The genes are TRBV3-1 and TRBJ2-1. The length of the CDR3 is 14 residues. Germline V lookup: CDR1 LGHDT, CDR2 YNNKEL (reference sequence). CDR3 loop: CASSQDRLYNEQFF.

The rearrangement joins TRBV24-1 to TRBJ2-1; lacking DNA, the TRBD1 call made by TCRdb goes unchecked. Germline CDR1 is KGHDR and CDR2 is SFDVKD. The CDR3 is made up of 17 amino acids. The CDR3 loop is CATSDPGHQSSYNEQFF.

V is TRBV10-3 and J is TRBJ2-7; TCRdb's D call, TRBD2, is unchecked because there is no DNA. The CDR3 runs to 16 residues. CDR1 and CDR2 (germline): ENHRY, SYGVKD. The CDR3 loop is CAISESKTSGSYEQYF.